This T cell receptor (beta chain) emerged from a study of blood T cell repertoires in COVID-19. As for the study in general: Sample material is recorded as cDNA or gDNA derived from T cells, B-cell-depleted T cells, or PBMCs.

This CDR3 region has 17 residues. Germline values: CDR1 SGHTA, CDR2 FQGNSA. J lost 5 bases, V lost 4 bases, and 12 bases had no gene match. Original methodology: Estimated nucleated cell counts came from reference gene primer amplification. TCRdb keeps only in-frame clones here, not all; method: immunoSEQ multiplex PCR. The DNA gave D and trimming, while V, J and clone size come from that table. The sample includes 60,000 to 70,000 clones, more than 75% of them seen just once. This receptor was obtained from a woman older than 75 with acute or convalescent COVID-19. Material: peripheral blood. The chain carries TRBV7-2 and TRBJ2-5, with TRBD2 matching over 11 bases. CDR3: CASSSLWTSGPAETQYF. CDR3 bases: TGTGCCAGCAGCTCCCTATGGACTAGCGGGCCCGCGGAGACCCAGTACTTC.